The 32 T cell receptor beta chains presented below share a single source sample, sequenced in a study of control samples from healthy donors and cancer patients. Repertoires were generated with immunoSEQ multiplex PCR, while TCRdb's copy carries only in-frame clones and drops some. The table records approximately 140,000 clones, more than 85% of them present only once. Sequences were obtained from blood. These receptor sequences come from a man between 18 and 29 years old in good health.

The chain links TRBV29-1 to TRBJ2-7; D possibly corresponds to TRBD2 (6 bases). Per germline, CDR1 SQVTM and CDR2 ANQGSEA. Deletions cut 1 base from V and 2 bases from J, with 12 bases between. The CDR3 totals 14 residues. In DNA form, the CDR3 reads TGCAGCGTTGAAGCCCGGGACTCCCCCTACGAGCAGTACTTC. Translating it yields CSVEARDSPYEQYF.

The rearrangement links TRBV24-1 to TRBJ2-3; maybe TRBD2 (6 bases). CDR1 KGHDR and CDR2 SFDVKD come from the germline V gene. There are 15 residues in the CDR3. Between the trimmed V and J ends, which lost 4 bases and 3 bases, there was a span of 13 bases. The CDR3 region is CATSDPPGGTDTQYF. The CDR3 bases are TGTGCCACCAGTGACCCCCCCGGGGGTACAGATACGCAGTATTTT.

The rearrangement joins TRBV18 to TRBJ1-6; D unclear. CDR3 length equals 14 residues. From germline, CDR1 is KGHSH and CDR2 LQKENI. V was clipped by 4 bases and J by 10 bases, with 14 bases between them. DNA for the CDR3: TGTGCCAGCTCACGGCGGGGAGGAAGGTCACCCCTCCACTTT. It encodes CASSRRGGRSPLHF.

V usage is TRBV7-9 and J usage is TRBJ1-5; 11 bases align to TRBD1. Trimming removed 5 bases from V and 6 bases from J; junction bases left unmatched: 9. The CDR3 runs 16 residues. Looked up from germline, CDR1 is SEHNR and CDR2 is FQNEAQ (reference sequence). Here the CDR3 DNA reads TGTGCCAGCAGCCGCGGGCGGACAGGGGGCTCTCAGCCCCAGCATTTT. Residues: CASSRGRTGGSQPQHF.

The chain is built from TRBV28 and TRBJ1-6; possibly TRBD1 for D (5 bases). The V gene's germline CDR1 is MDHEN and CDR2 SYDVKM. V lost 7 bases and J 10 bases, leaving 20 bases between the germline ends. This CDR3 spans 15 amino acids. The CDR3 region has the DNA TGTGCCAGCACCCCGACCCGGGGCGGTTGGTCACCCCTCCACTTT. Its protein product is CASTPTRGGWSPLHF.

The genes are TRBV7-9 and TRBJ2-7; 10 bases fit TRBD2. V dropped 8 bases and J dropped 2; count of bases not matched to a gene: 9. CDR1 is SEHNR, CDR2 FQNEAQ, per germline (reference sequence). The CDR3 length is 15 residues. CDR3 sequence (DNA): TGTGCCAGCTTCCCCGGACTAGCGGCAGCCTACGAGCAGTACTTC. It yields the protein CASFPGLAAAYEQYF.

The J gene is TRBJ1-5, the V gene TRBV9, with D tentatively TRBD1 (5 bases). The CDR3 is 15 residues long. Germline CDR1 reads SGDLS; CDR2 reads YYNGEE. Trimming took 4 bases from V and 0 from J, leaving 11 bases between them. CDR3 sequence (DNA): TGTGCCAGCAGCCTTACAGACAGTAGCAATCAGCCCCAGCATTTT. This codes for CASSLTDSSNQPQHF.

The chain couples TRBV28 to TRBJ2-5, with 12 bases that match TRBD1. The CDR3 is made up of 15 amino acids. In germline, CDR1 is MDHEN, CDR2 SYDVKM. V lost 6 bases to trimming and J lost 3 bases; unmatched junction nucleotides: 5. The CDR3 protein is CASSGTGGWEETQYF. CDR3 sequence (DNA): TGTGCCAGCAGCGGGACAGGGGGCTGGGAAGAGACCCAGTACTTC. The whole variable domain, remainder taken from reference TRBV28 and TRBJ2-5, is DVKVTQSSRYLVKRTGEKVFLECVQDMDHENMFWYRQDPGLGLRLIYFSYDVKMKEKGDIPEGYSVSREKKERFSLILESASTNQTSMYLCASSGTGGWEETQYFGPGTRLLVL.

The CDR3, as DNA: TGTGCCAGCAGGGGCCCCACCCGAAGCATGGAAGCTTTCTTT. It specifies CASRGPTRSMEAFF. This chain connects TRBV2 to TRBJ1-1; the D is unclear. CDR1 and CDR2 from the germline V gene are SNHLY and FYNNEI. Trimming shortened V by 6 bases and J by 8 bases, and 19 bases separated the two germline ends. The CDR3 runs to 14 residues. Drawing the rest from reference TRBV2 and TRBJ1-1, the complete variable domain is EPEVTQTPSHQVTQMGQEVILRCVPISNHLYFYWYRQILGQKVEFLVSFYNNEISEKSEIFDDQFSVERPDGSNFTLKIRSTKLEDSAMYFCASRGPTRSMEAFFGQGTRLTVV.

V is TRBV4-2 and J is TRBJ1-2, with a possible D match to TRBD1 (5 bases). V shed 1 base and J shed 4 bases, with 19 bases lying between them. The germline V gene encodes CDR1 LGHNA and CDR2 YNFKEQ. There are 17 residues in the CDR3. The DNA for the CDR3 is TGTGCCAGCAGCCAAGCACGTCACAAAGGGGAGATCTATGGCTACACCTTC. Residues: CASSQARHKGEIYGYTF.

In this sample, this clone turned up a few times. CDR3 amino acids: CATSRDGFGGYSGNTIYF. CDR3 in DNA: TGTGCCACCAGCAGAGATGGTTTTGGGGGATACTCTGGAAACACCATATATTTT. V is TRBV15 and J is TRBJ1-3, with D maybe TRBD1 (5 bases). V gave up 0 bases and J gave up 0 bases, with 15 bases separating them. CDR1 and CDR2 (germline): LNHNV, YYDKDF (reference sequence). The CDR3 has 18 amino acids.

This clone was counted a few times. This chain connects TRBV4-3 to TRBJ1-2, with unresolved D. The germline V and J ends were trimmed by 2 bases and 4 bases, with 11 bases remaining between them. The CDR3 spans 14 residues. Germline loops: CDR1 LGHNA, CDR2 YSLEER. The CDR3 spells CASSQSVIGYGYTF. The CDR3 DNA sequence: TGCGCCAGCAGCCAATCTGTGATTGGCTATGGCTACACCTTC.

The V call is TRBV27, the J call TRBJ1-2, with TRBD1 matching 9 bases. The CDR3 extends over 14 amino acids. V shed 4 bases, J shed 6 bases, and the junction held 6 bases outside the gene matches. Germline V gene sequence: CDR1 MNHEY, CDR2 SMNVEV (reference sequence). CDR3 DNA sequence: TGTGCCAGCAGTTCCTACAGGGGGCATGATGGCTACACCTTC. Translating it yields CASSSYRGHDGYTF.

V and J are TRBV28 and TRBJ1-2, with D perhaps matching TRBD1 (6 bases). The CDR3 has 18 amino acids. Trimming left V 3 bases short and J 8 bases short, with 28 bases between. Per the germline V gene, CDR1 is MDHEN and CDR2 is SYDVKM. CDR3 loop: CASSFPGRPASPGGGYTF. The CDR3 DNA sequence: TGTGCCAGCAGTTTCCCCGGTAGGCCAGCGTCTCCTGGGGGCGGCTACACCTTC.

J is TRBJ2-3 and V is TRBV28, with a tentative D call TRBD2 (6 bases). With 3 bases removed from V and 3 bases from J, the gap between germline ends came to 13 bases. Germline V lookup: CDR1 MDHEN, CDR2 SYDVKM. The CDR3 runs 15 residues. As DNA, the CDR3 is TGTGCCAGCAGTTTTCTCGGGGAGGAGACAGATACGCAGTATTTT. This sequence encodes CASSFLGEETDTQYF.

The V and J genes are TRBV7-6 and TRBJ1-3; D unclear. V was trimmed by 4 bases and J by 0 bases, leaving 7 bases between them. The CDR3 consists of 14 residues. The germline V gene has CDR1 SGHVS and CDR2 FNYEAQ. Written as DNA, the CDR3 is TGTGCCAGCAGCTACGGAGTCTCTGGAAACACCATATATTTT. It yields the protein CASSYGVSGNTIYF. The complete variable domain, with remaining parts taken from reference TRBV7-6 and TRBJ1-3, reads GAGVSQSPRYKVTKRGQDVALRCDPISGHVSLYWYRQALGQGPEFLTYFNYEAQQDKSGLPNDRFSAERPEGSISTLTIQRTEQRDSAMYRCASSYGVSGNTIYFGEGSWLTVV.

This clone was observed once. The J gene is TRBJ2-2, the V gene TRBV4-3; D is ambiguous. Germline lookup yields CDR1 LGHNA and CDR2 YSLEER. This CDR3 is 12 amino acids long. Trimming shortened V by 3 bases and J by 7 bases, and 6 bases separated the two germline ends. The CDR3 is CASSHHSGELFF. The CDR3 DNA follows: TGCGCCAGCAGCCACCACAGCGGGGAGCTGTTTTTT.

The chain links TRBV30 to TRBJ1-4, with 9 bases fitting TRBD1. V shed 0 bases, J shed 7 bases, and the junction held 6 bases outside the gene matches. The CDR3 has 15 residues. Germline V gene sequence: CDR1 GTSNPN, CDR2 SVGIG (reference sequence). CDR3 in DNA: TGTGCCTGGAGTGTTGGGACAGGGTGGGTTGAAAAACTGTTTTTT. Residues: CAWSVGTGWVEKLFF.

The chain uses TRBV5-1 and TRBJ2-3; D ambiguous. Germline loops: CDR1 SGHRS, CDR2 YFSETQ. Deletions cut 4 bases from V and 3 bases from J, with 15 bases between. The CDR3 runs 15 residues. The CDR3 region has the DNA TGCGCCAGCAGCCCCGCTACCCTGGGAACAGATACGCAGTATTTT. As protein: CASSPATLGTDTQYF.

The chain's CDR3 is CASSPYRDRAYSEAFF. The CDR3 DNA sequence: TGTGCCAGCAGTCCCTACCGGGACAGGGCTTATTCTGAAGCTTTCTTT. The chain carries TRBV28 and TRBJ1-1; the match to TRBD1 covers 9 bases. CDR1 and CDR2 from the germline V gene are MDHEN and SYDVKM. The CDR3 length is 16 residues. J lost 6 bases, V lost 5 bases, and 13 bases had no gene match.

The chain recombines TRBV7-3 with TRBJ2-1; 7 nucleotides line up with TRBD1. The junction had 1 base not matched to a gene; V was cut back by 3 bases and J by 5 bases. This CDR3 spans 13 amino acids. The V gene's germline CDR1 is SGHTA and CDR2 FQGTGA. This chain's CDR3 is CASSFTGDNEQFF. The CDR3 DNA reads as TGTGCCAGCAGCTTTACAGGGGACAATGAGCAGTTCTTC. The full variable domain, its missing parts supplied by reference TRBV7-3 and TRBJ2-1, is GAGVSQTPSNKVTEKGKYVELRCDPISGHTALYWYRQSLGQGPEFLIYFQGTGAADDSGLPNDRFFAVRPEGSVSTLKIQRTERGDSAVYLCASSFTGDNEQFFGPGTRLTVL.

J is TRBJ1-1 and V is TRBV20-1; no clear D. The CDR3 contains 11 residues. Between the trimmed V and J ends, which lost 5 bases and 7 bases, there was a span of 11 bases. Germline V CDR1 and CDR2: DFQATT, SNEGSKA (reference sequence). CDR3 residues: CSAGTANEAFF. The CDR3 DNA follows: TGCAGTGCTGGCACAGCTAATGAAGCTTTCTTT.

The chain couples TRBV6-6 to TRBJ2-3; D is unclear. Trimming cost V 5 bases and J 6 bases, with 12 bases left between them. The CDR3 covers 13 residues. Germline values: CDR1 MNHNY, CDR2 SVGAGI (reference sequence). CDR3 residues: CASSPDVGDTQYF. The CDR3, as DNA: TGTGCCAGCAGTCCCGACGTAGGTGATACGCAGTATTTT.

This rearrangement joins TRBV7-8 to TRBJ1-2, with a possible D match to TRBD1 (5 bases). Germline CDR1 is SGHVS and CDR2 is FQNEAQ. The CDR3 is 15 residues long. V lost 1 base and J 5 bases, leaving 14 bases between the germline ends. In DNA form, the CDR3 reads TGTGCCAGCAGCTTAGTGAGCTCCGGGGCGTATGGCTACACCTTC. Its protein product is CASSLVSSGAYGYTF. Full variable domain (missing parts from reference TRBV7-8 and TRBJ1-2): GAGVSQSPRYKVAKRGQDVALRCDPISGHVSLFWYQQALGQGPEFLTYFQNEAQLDKSGLPSDRFFAERPEGSVSTLKIQRTQQEDSAVYLCASSLVSSGAYGYTFGSGTRLTVV.

The chain recombines TRBV7-2 with TRBJ2-7; no definite D call. CDR1 is SGHTA, CDR2 FQGNSA, per germline. This CDR3 has 19 amino acids. Trimming took off 1 base at V and 1 base at J, with 23 bases between the two ends. The chain's CDR3 is CASSLGRNPDRRTSYEQYF. In nucleotides, the CDR3 is TGTGCCAGCAGCTTAGGGCGGAATCCGGACCGCCGAACATCCTACGAGCAGTACTTC. The entire variable domain, with the rest obtained from reference TRBV7-2 and TRBJ2-7, is as follows: GAGVSQSPSNKVTEKGKDVELRCDPISGHTALYWYRQSLGQGLEFLIYFQGNSAPDKSGLPSDRFSAERTGGSVSTLTIQRTQQEDSAVYLCASSLGRNPDRRTSYEQYFGPGTRLTVT.

J is TRBJ1-1 and V is TRBV6-5, with no clear D. CDR1 is MNHEY, CDR2 SVGAGI, per germline. The length of the CDR3 is 13 residues. Trimming cost V 2 bases and J 8 bases, with 12 bases left between them. CDR3 sequence reads: CASSYRSGAEAFF. DNA of the CDR3: TGTGCCAGCAGTTACCGAAGCGGTGCGGAAGCTTTCTTT.

The chain employs TRBV6-5 and TRBJ2-3; D possibly corresponds to TRBD1 (6 bases). V was shortened by 2 bases and J by 2 bases, with 14 bases between the two germline ends. Germline V lookup: CDR1 MNHEY, CDR2 SVGAGI. This CDR3 has 16 residues. In DNA form, the CDR3 reads TGTGCCAGCAGTTACCTCACCGACAGGAACACAGATACGCAGTATTTT. It translates to CASSYLTDRNTDTQYF.

This clone was counted only a few times. The gene calls are TRBV5-1 and TRBJ1-5; perhaps TRBD1 as D (6 bases). V shed 0 bases and J shed 3 bases, with 13 bases lying between them. In germline, CDR1 is SGHRS, CDR2 YFSETQ. The CDR3 has 16 residues. CDR3: CASSLVPGDNNQPQHF. The CDR3, as DNA: TGCGCCAGCAGCTTGGTCCCAGGGGATAACAATCAGCCCCAGCATTTT. Full variable domain (rest looked up from reference TRBV5-1 and TRBJ1-5): KAGVTQTPRYLIKTRGQQVTLSCSPISGHRSVSWYQQTPGQGLQFLFEYFSETQRNKGNFPGRFSGRQFSNSRSEMNVSTLELGDSALYLCASSLVPGDNNQPQHFGDGTRLSIL.

CDR3 nucleotides: TGTGCAAGTCGCTTAGGGGCGGCAGTTTATTCACCCCTCCACTTT. Protein: CASRLGAAVYSPLHF. V and J are TRBV12-2 and TRBJ1-6. TRBV12-2 is a listed pseudogene. The CDR3 loop spans 15 amino acids.

The chain links TRBV29-1 to TRBJ1-5, with no clear D. V was pared by 4 bases and J by 7 bases, with 11 bases between. CDR1 and CDR2 from the germline V gene are SQVTM and ANQGSEA. The length of the CDR3 is 12 residues. Here the CDR3 DNA reads TGCAGCGTTGGGAGACAAGGACAGCCCCAGCATTTT. Amino acids: CSVGRQGQPQHF.

This chain connects TRBV18 to TRBJ2-7, with 7 bases matching TRBD2. The CDR3 covers 15 residues. The germline CDR1 and CDR2 sequences are KGHSH and LQKENI. Germline trimming cut 4 bases from V and 2 bases from J; bases unmatched to any gene: 8. The CDR3 loop is CASSLAGGSAYEQYF. DNA of the CDR3: TGTGCCAGCTCACTGGCCGGCGGGAGCGCCTACGAGCAGTACTTC.

The chain combines TRBV7-9 with TRBJ1-6, with D unclear. The CDR3 runs to 16 residues. CDR1 and CDR2 from the germline V gene are SEHNR and FQNEAQ (reference sequence). V lost 5 bases to trimming and J lost 4 bases, with 15 bases between them. The CDR3 is CASSPRRETYNSPLHF. In DNA, the CDR3 is TGTGCCAGCAGCCCGCGACGAGAGACGTATAATTCACCCCTCCACTTT.